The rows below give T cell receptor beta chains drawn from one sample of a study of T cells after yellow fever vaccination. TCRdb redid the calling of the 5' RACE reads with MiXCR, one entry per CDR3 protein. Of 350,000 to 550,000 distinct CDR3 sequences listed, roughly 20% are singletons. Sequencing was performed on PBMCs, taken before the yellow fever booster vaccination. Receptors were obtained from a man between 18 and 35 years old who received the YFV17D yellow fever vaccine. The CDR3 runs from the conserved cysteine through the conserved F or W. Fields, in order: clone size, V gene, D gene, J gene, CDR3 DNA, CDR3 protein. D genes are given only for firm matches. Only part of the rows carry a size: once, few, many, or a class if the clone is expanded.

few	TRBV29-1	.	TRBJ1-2	TGCAGCGTTGCTCCCCAGGGTTTTTACTATGGCTACACCTTC	CSVAPQGFYYGYTF
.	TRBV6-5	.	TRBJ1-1	TGTGCCAGCAGACCCGTCTTGGTTCGGAAGAACGCTGAAGCTTTCTTT	CASRPVLVRKNAEAFF
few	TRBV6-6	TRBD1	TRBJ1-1	TGTGCCAGCAGACCCCCCCGGGACAGGGTTGGCACTGAAGCTTTCTTT	CASRPPRDRVGTEAFF
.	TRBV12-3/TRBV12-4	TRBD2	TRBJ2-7	TGTGCCAGCAGCCCCAGAAACGGGGGGAACGAGCAGTACTTC	CASSPRNGGNEQYF
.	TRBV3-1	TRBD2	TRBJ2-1	TGTGCCAGCAGCCAAGGGACTAGCGGGGCTAACAATGAGCAGTTCTTC	CASSQGTSGANNEQFF
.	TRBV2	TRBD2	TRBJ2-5	TGTGCCAGCACCCTCCCGACTAGCGGGGGGAAAGAGACCCAGTACTTC	CASTLPTSGGKETQYF
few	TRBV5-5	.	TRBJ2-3	TGTGCCAGCAGCTCGAGGGGGGGTGGAAGCACAGATACGCAGTATTTT	CASSSRGGGSTDTQYF
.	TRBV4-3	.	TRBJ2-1	TGCGCCAGCAGCCAAGTCGGGGCCCGCGGGATGCAGTTCTTC	CASSQVGARGMQFF
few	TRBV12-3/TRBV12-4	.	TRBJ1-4	TGTGCCAGCAGTTTGAGGCAGAGTAATGAAAAACTGTTTTTT	CASSLRQSNEKLFF
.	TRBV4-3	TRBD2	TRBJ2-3	TGCGCCAGCAGCCAAGGGGCGACTAGCGGGGGCCCTGAGGTAGATACGCAGTATTTT	CASSQGATSGGPEVDTQYF
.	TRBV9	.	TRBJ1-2	TGTGCCAGCAGCGAAGATTTCGCAGGGGGCTACACCTTC	CASSEDFAGGYTF
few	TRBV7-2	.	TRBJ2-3	TGTGCCAGCAGGCCCGTCGGCGGGGCAAGCACAGATACGCAGTATTTT	CASRPVGGASTDTQYF
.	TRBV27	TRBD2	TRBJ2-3	TGTGCCAGCAGTTTAGCGGGGGGGCCAGGTACGCAGTATTTT	CASSLAGGPGTQYF
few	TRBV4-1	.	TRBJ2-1	TGCGCCAGCAGCCGAAACCGGGACTCCTACAATGAGCAGTTCTTC	CASSRNRDSYNEQFF
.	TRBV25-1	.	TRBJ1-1	TGTGCCAGCAGTGAATCCCTAGACCTGATGAACACTGAAGCTTTCTTT	CASSESLDLMNTEAFF
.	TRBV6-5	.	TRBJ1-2	TGTGCCAGCAGTTATTTGGGGCAGGGTGGCTACACCTTC	CASSYLGQGGYTF
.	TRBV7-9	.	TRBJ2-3	TGTGCCAGCAGCCCTTCGCGGGTCAGGGCAGATACGCAGTATTTT	CASSPSRVRADTQYF
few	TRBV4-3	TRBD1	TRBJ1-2	TGCGCCAGCAGCCAAGATTGGGGACAGCGCTATGGCTACACCTTC	CASSQDWGQRYGYTF
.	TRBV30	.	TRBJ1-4	TGTGCCTGCCTGCCTGACTTGGGTAATGAAAAACTGTTTTTT	CACLPDLGNEKLFF
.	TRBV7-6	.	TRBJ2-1	TGTGCCAGCAGCTTAGTTACCTACAATGAGCAGTTCTTC	CASSLVTYNEQFF
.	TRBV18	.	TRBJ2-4	TGTGCCAGCTCACCAGAGCGGGTAGTAGGGACAAACATTCAGTACTTC	CASSPERVVGTNIQYF
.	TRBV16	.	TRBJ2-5	TGTGCCAGCAGCCGGGCCCACGGCGAGACCCAGTACTTC	CASSRAHGETQYF
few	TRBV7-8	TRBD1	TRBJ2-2	TGTGCCAGCAGCTCCGGACAGGGGGACACCGGGGAGCTGTTTTTT	CASSSGQGDTGELFF
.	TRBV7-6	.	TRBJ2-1	TGTGCCAGCAGCAGCGGGCCCAGCAGGGGGTGGAATGAGCAGTTCTTC	CASSSGPSRGWNEQFF
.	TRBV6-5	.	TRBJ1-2	TGTGCCAGCAGTTACAGCCGTCGGGTGTTAGTGGATGGCTACACCTTC	CASSYSRRVLVDGYTF
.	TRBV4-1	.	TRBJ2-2	TGCGCCAGCAGCCAAGAGGTACGGGCCTCCGGGGAGCTGTTTTTT	CASSQEVRASGELFF
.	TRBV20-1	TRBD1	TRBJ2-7	TGCAGTGTCTACGCCGGACAGGGAAGGAGGGAGCAGTACTTC	CSVYAGQGRREQYF
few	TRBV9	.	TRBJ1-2	TGTGCCAGCAGCGTAGAAGTCGACTATGGCTACACCTTC	CASSVEVDYGYTF
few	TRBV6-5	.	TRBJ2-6	TGTGCCAGCTCGGGTGGGGCTATCTCTGGGGCCAACGTCCTGACTTTC	CASSGGAISGANVLTF
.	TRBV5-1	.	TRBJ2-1	TGCGCCAGCACACAACCTAACAGGCCCAATGAGCAGTTCTTC	CASTQPNRPNEQFF
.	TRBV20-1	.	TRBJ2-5	TGCAGTGCTAGTCTGCAAGAGACCCAGTACTTC	CSASLQETQYF
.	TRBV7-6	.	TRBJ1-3	TGTGCCAGCAGCTTACGGCCGGGGGACGCTGGAAACACCATATATTTT	CASSLRPGDAGNTIYF
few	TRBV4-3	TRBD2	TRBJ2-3	TGCGCCAGCAGCCAAACTACGTACCTAGCGGGGGCCACAGATACGCAGTATTTT	CASSQTTYLAGATDTQYF
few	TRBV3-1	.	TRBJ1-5	TGTGCCAGCAGCCCCGAGGGAGGTCAGCCCCAGCATTTT	CASSPEGGQPQHF
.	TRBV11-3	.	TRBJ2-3	TGTGCCAGCAGCTCCCGGACAGAAAGCACAGATACGCAGTATTTT	CASSSRTESTDTQYF
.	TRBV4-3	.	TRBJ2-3	TGCGCCAGCAGCCAAGACGTTAACACAGATACGCAGTATTTT	CASSQDVNTDTQYF
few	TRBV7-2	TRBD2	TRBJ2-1	TGTGCCAGCACCCTGACTAGCGGGGGGGCAAATGAGCAGTTCTTC	CASTLTSGGANEQFF
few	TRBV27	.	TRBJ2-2	TGTGCCAGCAGTTTGGGCGCCACCACTTTTCGGACCGGGGAGCTGTTTTTT	CASSLGATTFRTGELFF
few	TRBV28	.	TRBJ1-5	TGTGCCAGCACCTGGGGCAGTCATCAGCCCCAGCATTTT	CASTWGSHQPQHF
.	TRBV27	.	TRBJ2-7	TGTGCCAGCGGGCCGGGGTCCGAGCAGTACTTC	CASGPGSEQYF
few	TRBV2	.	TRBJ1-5	TGTGCCAGCACTCCATTGGGGGGCTTTCAGCCCCAGCATTTT	CASTPLGGFQPQHF
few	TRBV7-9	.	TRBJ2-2	TGTGCCAGCGCAGGCCTAGCGAACACCGGGGAGCTGTTTTTT	CASAGLANTGELFF
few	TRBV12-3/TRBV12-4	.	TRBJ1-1	TGTGCCAGCAGGCGAGGGGAAACTGAAGCTTTCTTT	CASRRGETEAFF
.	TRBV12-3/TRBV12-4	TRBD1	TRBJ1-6	TGTGCCAGCAGCTCCAGACAGGGAGCACCCCTCCACTTT	CASSSRQGAPLHF
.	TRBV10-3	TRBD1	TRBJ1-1	TGTGCCATCAAAGGGACAGTGAACACTGAAGCTTTCTTT	CAIKGTVNTEAFF
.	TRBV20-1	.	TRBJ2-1	TGCAGTGCTGGGGAAAACTTCAGGGGATACAATGAGCAGTTCTTC	CSAGENFRGYNEQFF
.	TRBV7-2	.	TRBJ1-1	TGTGCCAGCAGCTTTGGGTACACGGGGAACACTGAAGCTTTCTTT	CASSFGYTGNTEAFF